Below are 12 T cell receptor beta chains sequenced from a single sample in a study of regulatory T cells in long-lasting Graves disease (dated by TCRdb to the early 2020s). Library preparation used multiplex PCR. The sample was run on an Illumina HiSeq 4000. TCR beta libraries were built with iRepertoire HTBI primers and Arm-PCR amplification of CDR3 regions. In TCRdb, the public reads were trimmed at Q25 with fastp and aligned with MiXCR, with productive beta chains retained. CDR3 protein duplicates are merged, each entry listing the most common genes and DNA. The sample records under 700,000 distinct CDR3 sequences, roughly a sixth of which are singletons. The ten largest make up approximately 25% of the sample. The time point label here, explained by the study, means: newly diagnosed GD, antithyroid drugs for less than 3 months. RNA was extracted from PBMCs in TRIzol for both TCR sequencing and RNA sequencing.

The sample was also linked to a second study, of T cells in Graves' hyperthyroidism and ophthalmopathy.

This material consisted of peripheral blood mononuclear cells (PBMCs), taken at new diagnosis, from a patient treated with antithyroid drugs. The receptors stem from a middle-aged woman with Graves disease. Donor details come from another sample of the same person, matched by shared clones.

This clonotype was observed a few times. J is TRBJ2-2 and V is TRBV19, with D hard to call. The germline V gene has CDR1 LNHDA and CDR2 SQIVND (reference sequence). The CDR3 sequence is 13 residues long. Trimming removed 6 bases from V and 6 bases from J, with 11 bases in between. CDR3 nucleotides: TGTGCCAGTAGGAGTGGTATGCCCGGGGAGCTGTTTTTT. This sequence encodes CASRSGMPGELFF.

The chain joins TRBV29-1 to TRBJ2-7; TRBD2 aligns across 8 bases. There are 15 residues in the CDR3. Germline values: CDR1 SQVTM, CDR2 ANQGSEA. With V trimmed by 4 bases and J by 2 bases, 10 bases remained unmatched. The CDR3 DNA reads TGCAGCGTTGCTGACCGAGCGGGGGTAACCTACGAGCAGTACTTC. As protein: CSVADRAGVTYEQYF.

The V and J genes are TRBV29-1 and TRBJ2-1; TRBD2 matches 8 bases. The closer fit of TRBJ2-5 to the DNA end suggests the J call may be wrong. Germline CDR1 reads SQVTM; CDR2 reads ANQGSEA. The CDR3 consists of 15 residues. The chain's CDR3 is CSVEKAGAPQETQYF. In DNA form, the CDR3 reads TGCAGCGTTGAAAAAGCGGGGGCCCCCCAAGAGACCCAGTACTTC.

J is TRBJ1-2 and V is TRBV10-2, with D hard to call. Germline CDR1 reads WSHSY; CDR2 reads SAAADI. Trimming pared 7 bases from V and 3 bases from J, leaving 12 bases between. This CDR3 spans 13 amino acids. CDR3 in amino acids: CASTSGGYYGYTF. The DNA for the CDR3 is TGCGCCAGCACCTCTGGAGGGTACTATGGCTACACCTTC.

V usage is TRBV30 and J usage is TRBJ1-2, with no clear D. CDR3 size: 12 residues. V was pared by 0 bases and J by 4 bases, with 6 bases between. Germline CDR1 reads GTSNPN; CDR2 reads SVGIG (reference sequence). The CDR3 loop is CAWSVSSYGYTF. The CDR3 DNA reads as TGTGCCTGGAGTGTGTCCTCCTATGGCTACACCTTC.

This chain uses TRBV27 with TRBJ2-3; no clear D gene. The CDR3 sequence is 13 residues long. Deletions cut 5 bases from V and 1 base from J, with 7 bases between. The germline gives CDR1 MNHEY, CDR2 SMNVEV (reference sequence). The CDR3 DNA reads as TGTGCCAGCAGTCAATACGGCACAGATACGCAGTATTTT. Protein product: CASSQYGTDTQYF.

At least ten counts were recorded for this clonotype. The V gene is TRBV7-2, the J gene TRBJ2-5; D remains unclear. Germline-derived CDR1 and CDR2 are SGHTA and FQGNSA. V shed 1 base and J shed 4 bases, with 4 bases lying between them. The CDR3 consists of 12 residues. DNA of the CDR3: TGTGCCAGCAGCTTAGAGCTAGAGACCCAGTACTTC. As protein: CASSLELETQYF.

The chain has TRBV6-1 and TRBJ2-1; D gene uncertain. This CDR3 region has 13 residues. V shed 6 bases and J shed 8 bases, with 14 bases lying between them. Germline values: CDR1 MNHNS, CDR2 SASEGT. Here the CDR3 reads CASSDSLGDEQFF. CDR3 DNA sequence: TGTGCCAGCAGCGATTCTCTTGGAGATGAGCAGTTCTTC.

This chain uses TRBV5-1 with TRBJ2-7; TRBD2 might be the D (5 bases). Germline CDR1 is SGHRS and CDR2 is YFSETQ. The CDR3 loop spans 17 amino acids. V lost 3 bases and J 2 bases, leaving 21 bases between the germline ends. The CDR3 DNA follows: TGCGCCAGCAGCTCCCTTTTTCGCCCCCGGGAAACCTACGAGCAGTACTTC. Translated: CASSSLFRPRETYEQYF.

This clonotype was counted ten times or more. This chain uses TRBV5-1 with TRBJ1-2; no clear D. V dropped 4 bases and J dropped 3 bases, with 16 bases sitting between them. The CDR3 is 15 amino acids. Germline loops: CDR1 SGHRS, CDR2 YFSETQ. The CDR3 sequence is CASSPRELTYYGYTF. CDR3 nucleotide sequence: TGCGCCAGCAGCCCCCGCGAGTTAACCTACTATGGCTACACCTTC.

This clonotype was seen ten or more times. The chain links TRBV7-2 to TRBJ2-7; 9 positions match TRBD1. Trimming cost V 5 bases and J 3 bases; bases outside gene matches: 5. Germline V CDR1 and CDR2: SGHTA, FQGNSA. The CDR3 is 14 residues long. CDR3: CASSPQGQGYEQYF. Written as DNA, the CDR3 is TGTGCCAGCAGCCCCCAGGGACAGGGCTACGAGCAGTACTTC.

This clonotype turned up a few times. The rearrangement links TRBV9 to TRBJ2-7; D perhaps matches TRBD1 (6 bases). The V gene's germline CDR1 is SGDLS and CDR2 YYNGEE. The CDR3 length is 14 residues. V was pared by 3 bases and J by 2 bases, with 12 bases between. The CDR3 loop reads CASSGQGQPYEQYF. The DNA for the CDR3 is TGTGCCAGCAGCGGGCAAGGACAGCCCTACGAGCAGTACTTC.